This T cell receptor beta chain came from a study of control samples from healthy donors and cancer patients. The length of the CDR3 is 13 residues. Germline loops: CDR1 WNHNN, CDR2 SYGVQD (reference sequence). With 6 bases removed from V and 2 bases from J, the gap between germline ends came to 8 bases. Profiling relied on immunoSEQ multiplex PCR, and the TCRdb table lists in-frame clones only, not all of them. The profile covers about 140,000 clones, with 70% to 90% appearing a single time and roughly 10% taken by the ten largest. This TCR was sampled from a woman aged 25 to 39 in good health. The sequencing sample was made of blood. The chain has TRBV10-1 and TRBJ2-1; tentative D call: TRBD2 (6 bases). CDR3 bases: TGCGCCAGCAGCGGGAGTGCCTACAATGAGCAGTTCTTC. This translates into CASSGSAYNEQFF.